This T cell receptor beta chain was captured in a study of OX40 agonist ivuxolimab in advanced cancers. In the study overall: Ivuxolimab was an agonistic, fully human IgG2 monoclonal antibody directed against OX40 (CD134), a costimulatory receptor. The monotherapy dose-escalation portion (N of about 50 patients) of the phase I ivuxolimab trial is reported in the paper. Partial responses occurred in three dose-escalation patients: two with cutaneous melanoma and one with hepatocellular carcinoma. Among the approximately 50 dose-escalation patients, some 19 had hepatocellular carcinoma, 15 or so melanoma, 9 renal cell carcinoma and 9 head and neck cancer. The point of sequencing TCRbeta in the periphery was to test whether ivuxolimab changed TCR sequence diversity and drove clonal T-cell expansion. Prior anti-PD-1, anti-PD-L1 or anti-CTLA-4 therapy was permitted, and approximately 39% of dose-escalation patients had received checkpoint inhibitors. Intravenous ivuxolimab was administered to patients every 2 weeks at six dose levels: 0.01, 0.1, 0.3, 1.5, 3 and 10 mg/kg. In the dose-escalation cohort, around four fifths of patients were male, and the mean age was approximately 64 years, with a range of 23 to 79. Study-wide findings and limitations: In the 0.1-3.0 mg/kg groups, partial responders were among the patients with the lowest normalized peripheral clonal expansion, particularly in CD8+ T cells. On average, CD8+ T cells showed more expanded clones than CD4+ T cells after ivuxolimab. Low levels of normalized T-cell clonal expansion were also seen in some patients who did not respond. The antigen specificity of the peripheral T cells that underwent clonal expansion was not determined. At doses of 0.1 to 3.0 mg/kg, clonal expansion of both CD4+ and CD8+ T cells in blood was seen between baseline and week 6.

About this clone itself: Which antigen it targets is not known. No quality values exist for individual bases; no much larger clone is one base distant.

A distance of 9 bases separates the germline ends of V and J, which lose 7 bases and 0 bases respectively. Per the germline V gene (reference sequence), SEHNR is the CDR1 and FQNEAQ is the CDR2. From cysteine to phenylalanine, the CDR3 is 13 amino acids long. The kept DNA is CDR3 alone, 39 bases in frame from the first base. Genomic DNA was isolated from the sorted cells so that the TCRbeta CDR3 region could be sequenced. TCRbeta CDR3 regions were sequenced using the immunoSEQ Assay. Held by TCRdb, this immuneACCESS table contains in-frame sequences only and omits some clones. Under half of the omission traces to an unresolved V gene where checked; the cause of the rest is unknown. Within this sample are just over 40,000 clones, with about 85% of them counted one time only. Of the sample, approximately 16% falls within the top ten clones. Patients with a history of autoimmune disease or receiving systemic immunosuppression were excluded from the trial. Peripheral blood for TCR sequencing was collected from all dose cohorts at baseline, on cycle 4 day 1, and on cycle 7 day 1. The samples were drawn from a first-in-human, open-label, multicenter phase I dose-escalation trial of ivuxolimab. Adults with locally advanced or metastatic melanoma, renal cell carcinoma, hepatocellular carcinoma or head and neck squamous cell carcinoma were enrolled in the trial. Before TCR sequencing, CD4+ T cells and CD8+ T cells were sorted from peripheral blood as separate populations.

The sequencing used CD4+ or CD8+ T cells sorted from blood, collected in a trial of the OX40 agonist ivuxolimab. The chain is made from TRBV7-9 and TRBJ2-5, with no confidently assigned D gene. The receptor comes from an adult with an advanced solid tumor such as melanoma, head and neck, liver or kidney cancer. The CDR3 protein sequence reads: CASIPYNQETQYF. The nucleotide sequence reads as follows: TGTGCCAGCATCCCCTATAACCAAGAGACCCAGTACTTC. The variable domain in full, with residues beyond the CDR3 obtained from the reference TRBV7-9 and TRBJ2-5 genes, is DTGVSQNPRHKITKRGQNVTFRCDPISEHNRLYWYRQTLGQGPEFLTYFQNEAQLEKSRLLSDRFSAERPKGSFSTLEIQRTEQGDSAMYLCASIPYNQETQYFGPGTRLLVL.